This TCR beta chain was retrieved from a study of cytomegalovirus exposure and HLA in healthy donors. For the study at large: Samples from HLA-typed donors yielded approximately 88 million unique TCRs in an early data release.

Study observations and caveats: A later analysis showed HLA-associated TCR beta chains outstripping equally common others in clonal expansion. Using a false discovery rate of 0.05, a later analysis showed that roughly 16,000 TCR beta sequences were associated with HLA alleles.

In regard to this clone: Its antigen is as yet unknown.

Primers included in the PCR were 60 Vbeta and 13 Jbeta primers. Sequenced by immunoSEQ multiplex PCR; TCRdb stores in-frame clones only, minus some. The sample holds over 90,000 clones, almost 80% seen once. Sequencing was performed on PBMCs. This sequence originates from a man aged 50 to 59 in good health and CMV-seropositive.

The CDR3: CAIKGPSGSEETQYF. The CDR3 nucleotides read TGTGCCATCAAGGGCCCTAGCGGGAGTGAAGAGACCCAGTACTTC. The chain employs TRBV10-3 and TRBJ2-5; 10 bases agree with TRBD2. The CDR3 consists of 15 residues. V was clipped by 7 bases and J by 3 bases; unmatched bases: 8. CDR1 ENHRY and CDR2 SYGVKD come from the germline V gene.